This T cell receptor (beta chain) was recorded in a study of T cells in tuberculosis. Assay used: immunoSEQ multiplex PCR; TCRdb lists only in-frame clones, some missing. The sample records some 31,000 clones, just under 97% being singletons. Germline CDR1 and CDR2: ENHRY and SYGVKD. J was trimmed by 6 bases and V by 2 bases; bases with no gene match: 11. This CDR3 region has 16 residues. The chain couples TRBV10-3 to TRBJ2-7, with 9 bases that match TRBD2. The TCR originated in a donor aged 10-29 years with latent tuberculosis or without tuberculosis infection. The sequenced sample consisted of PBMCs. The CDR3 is CAISEGLAPGWSEQYF. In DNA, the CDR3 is TGTGCCATCAGTGAGGGACTAGCGCCGGGATGGTCCGAGCAGTACTTC.